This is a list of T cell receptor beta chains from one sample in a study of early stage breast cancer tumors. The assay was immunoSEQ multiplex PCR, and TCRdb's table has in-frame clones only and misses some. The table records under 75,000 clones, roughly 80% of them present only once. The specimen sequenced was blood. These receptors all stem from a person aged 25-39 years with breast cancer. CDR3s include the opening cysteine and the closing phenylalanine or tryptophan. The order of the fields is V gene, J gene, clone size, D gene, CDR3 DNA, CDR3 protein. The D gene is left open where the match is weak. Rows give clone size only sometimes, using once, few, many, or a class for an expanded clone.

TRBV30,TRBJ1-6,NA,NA,TGTGCCTGGAGCCCCTCCGGGACTTTTAATTCACCCCTCCACTTT,CAWSPSGTFNSPLHF
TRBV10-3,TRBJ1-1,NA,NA,TGTGCCATCCGGGTCTCACGGATCACTGAAGCTTTCTTT,CAIRVSRITEAFF
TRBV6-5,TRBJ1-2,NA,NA,TGTGCCAGCAGTTGGGGCTATGGCTACACCTTC,CASSWGYGYTF
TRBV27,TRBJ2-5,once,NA,TGTGCCAGCCGAAGGGGTGAGACCCAGTACTTC,CASRRGETQYF
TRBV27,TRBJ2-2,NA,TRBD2,TGTGCCAGCAGTTTATTGACTAGCGGGGGAGCCGGGGAGCTGTTTTTT,CASSLLTSGGAGELFF
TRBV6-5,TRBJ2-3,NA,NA,TGTGCCAGCAGCCATAACACAGATACGCAGTATTTT,CASSHNTDTQYF
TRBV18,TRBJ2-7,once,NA,TGTGCCAGCTCACCGGACCTAGCTTCCTACGAGCAGTACTTC,CASSPDLASYEQYF
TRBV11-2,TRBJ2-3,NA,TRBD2,TGTGCCAGCAGCTTTCTCGCGGCGGGGGCAGATACGCAGTATTTT,CASSFLAAGADTQYF
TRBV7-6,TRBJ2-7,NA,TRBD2,TGTGCCAGCAGCTCCACTAGCGGGAGGGGGTACGAGCAGTACTTC,CASSSTSGRGYEQYF
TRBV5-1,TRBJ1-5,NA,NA,TGCGCCAGCAGGGGGGACGTCAATCAGCCCCAGCATTTT,CASRGDVNQPQHF
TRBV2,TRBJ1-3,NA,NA,TGTGCCAGCAAGGCGGGCGCAGGAGGAAACACCATATATTTT,CASKAGAGGNTIYF
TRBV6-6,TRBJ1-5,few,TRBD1,TGTGCCAGCAGTTACGCCGACAGGGTGAATCAGCCCCAGCATTTT,CASSYADRVNQPQHF
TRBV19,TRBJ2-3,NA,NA,TGTGCCAGTAGTATGAAAGATACGCAGTATTTT,CASSMKDTQYF
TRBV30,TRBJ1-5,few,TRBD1,TGTGCCTGGAGTGTCTTGGGACAGATAAATCAGCCCCAGCATTTT,CAWSVLGQINQPQHF
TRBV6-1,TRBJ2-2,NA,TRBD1,TGTGCCAGCAGTGGGGACAGCGACACCGGGGAGCTGTTTTTT,CASSGDSDTGELFF
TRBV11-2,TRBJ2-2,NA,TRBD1,TGTGCCAGCAGCACCCGGACAGGGTTCGGAACCGGGGAGCTGTTTTTT,CASSTRTGFGTGELFF
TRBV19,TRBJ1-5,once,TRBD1,TGTGCCAGTAGTAGGCAACCGGGACAGGGGGATTGGCGTCGCAATCAGCCCCAGCATTTT,CASSRQPGQGDWRRNQPQHF
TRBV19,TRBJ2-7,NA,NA,TGTGCCAGTAGTATGTGGGAGTTACCCTACGAGCAGTACTTC,CASSMWELPYEQYF
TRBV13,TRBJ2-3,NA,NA,TGTGCCAGCAGCTTAGTCAGGGGAAGCACAGATACGCAGTATTTT,CASSLVRGSTDTQYF
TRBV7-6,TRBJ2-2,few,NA,TGTGCCAGCAGGTCCCGGGGGCTCACCGGGGAGCTGTTTTTT,CASRSRGLTGELFF
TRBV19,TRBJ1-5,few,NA,TGTGCCAGTCGAACCCCGGGCAGGGAAAGGAATCGGCCCCAGCATTTT,CASRTPGRERNRPQHF
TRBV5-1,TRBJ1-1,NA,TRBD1,TGCGCCAGCAACCTGGGACAGGGGTTCACTGAAGCTTTCTTT,CASNLGQGFTEAFF
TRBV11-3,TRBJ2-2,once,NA,TGTGCCAGCAGCCGGATCGCCGGGGAGCTGCTTTTT,CASSRIAGELLF
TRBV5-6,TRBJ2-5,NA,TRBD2,TGTGCCAGCAGCTTGAAGCGGGAGGGCCTCGGATACGAGACCCAGTACTTC,CASSLKREGLGYETQYF
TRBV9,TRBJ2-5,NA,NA,TGTGCCAGCAGCGTAGCGACGGCCCAAGAGACCCAGTACTTC,CASSVATAQETQYF
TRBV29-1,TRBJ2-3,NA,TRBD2,TGCAGCGTTGAAGGATTAGCGGGGAGTATGTTCGGGAGCACAGATACGCAGTATTTT,CSVEGLAGSMFGSTDTQYF
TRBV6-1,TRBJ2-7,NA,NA,TGTGCCAGCAGTGAGGGTCTAGGACCCTACGAGCAGTACTTC,CASSEGLGPYEQYF
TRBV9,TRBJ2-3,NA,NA,TGTGCCAGCAGCGTAGACTCCCGTGGGGGGGCCACAGATACGCAGTATTTT,CASSVDSRGGATDTQYF
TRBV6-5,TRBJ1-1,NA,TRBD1,TGTGCCAGCAGTACCCCAGGGGGCACTGAAGCTTTCTTT,CASSTPGGTEAFF
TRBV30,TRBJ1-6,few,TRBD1,TGTGCCTGGAATGAAGGGGGCCATTCACCCCTCCACTTT,CAWNEGGHSPLHF
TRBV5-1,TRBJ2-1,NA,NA,TGCGCCAGCAGCTTAGATGGAGTACCAGGTAGAAATGAGCAGTTCTTC,CASSLDGVPGRNEQFF
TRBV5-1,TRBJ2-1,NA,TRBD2,TGCGCCAGCAGCTCCGGGACTAGCAGCTACAATGAGCAGTTCTTC,CASSSGTSSYNEQFF
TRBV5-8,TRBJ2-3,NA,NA,TGTGCCAGCAGCTTGGGTCGGGACCATTCCACAGATACGCAGTATTTT,CASSLGRDHSTDTQYF
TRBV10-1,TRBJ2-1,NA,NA,TGCGCCAGCAGTGCGGGGCACTCCTACAATGAGCAGTTCTTC,CASSAGHSYNEQFF
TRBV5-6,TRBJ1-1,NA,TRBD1,TGTGCCAGCAGCTTGGACAGGGGGACTGAAGCTTTCTTT,CASSLDRGTEAFF
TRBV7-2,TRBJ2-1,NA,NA,TGTGCCAGCAGCTTAGATGGAGCGGGACACTACAATGAGCAGTTCTTC,CASSLDGAGHYNEQFF
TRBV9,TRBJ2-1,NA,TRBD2,TGTGCCAGCAGCGTAGGTGGGAGGGCCATCTGGAATGAGCAGTTCTTC,CASSVGGRAIWNEQFF
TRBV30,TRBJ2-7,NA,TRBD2,TGTGCCTGGAGTATCGGACTAGCGGGAGAGGGCTACGAGCAGTACTTC,CAWSIGLAGEGYEQYF
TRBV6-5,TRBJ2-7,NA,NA,TGTGCCACCACAGGTAACTCCTACGAGCAGTACTTC,CATTGNSYEQYF
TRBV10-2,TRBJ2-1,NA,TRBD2,TGCGCCAGCAGCGGGACTAGCGGGAGAGGTGAGCAGTTCTTC,CASSGTSGRGEQFF
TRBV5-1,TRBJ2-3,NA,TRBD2,TGCGCCAGCAGCTTGCTGCGGGAGGGCACAGATACGCAGTATTTT,CASSLLREGTDTQYF
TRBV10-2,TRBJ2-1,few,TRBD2,TGCGCCAGCAGCCTTAGCGGGGGCTCCTACAATGAGCAGTTCTTC,CASSLSGGSYNEQFF
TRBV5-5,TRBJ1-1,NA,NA,TGTGCCAGCACCTTGGGGGCTGTGGGAGACACTGAAGCTTTCTTT,CASTLGAVGDTEAFF
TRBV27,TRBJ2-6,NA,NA,TGTGCCAGCAGCCGCTCGGCAGGGACCTACTCTGGGGCCAACGTCCTGACTTTC,CASSRSAGTYSGANVLTF
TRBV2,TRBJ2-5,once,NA,TGTGCCAGCAGTAGGGGCAGGTGGGAGACCCAGTACTTC,CASSRGRWETQYF
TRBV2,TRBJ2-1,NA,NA,TGTGCCAGCAGCATCCTTGGGGCAGTCCGAAGCTCCCGGAATGAGCAGTTCTTC,CASSILGAVRSSRNEQFF
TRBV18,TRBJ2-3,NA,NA,TGTGCCAGCTCACCCTACTTAGATAGCACAGATACGCAGTATTTT,CASSPYLDSTDTQYF
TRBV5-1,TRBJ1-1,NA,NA,TGCGCCAGCAGCATCGATGGACACACTGAAGCTTTCTTT,CASSIDGHTEAFF
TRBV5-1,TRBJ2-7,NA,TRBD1,TGCGCCAGCAGCTCGGGACAGGACTTTTACGAGCAGTACTTC,CASSSGQDFYEQYF